This paragraph covers one T cell receptor beta chain sequence. The data originate from a study of cytomegalovirus exposure and HLA in healthy donors. Researchers ran the PCR with 60 Vbeta and 13 Jbeta primers. Assay: immunoSEQ multiplex PCR; the TCRdb copy retains only in-frame clones and omits some. The top ten clones hold about 10% of a sample with about 160,000 clones, approximately 85% of them seen once. V lost 3 bases to trimming and J lost 11 bases; unmatched junction nucleotides: 5. Germline-derived CDR1 and CDR2 are SGHNT and YENEEA. CDR3 length equals 13 residues. The sequenced sample consisted of PBMCs. This chain uses TRBV11-3 with TRBJ1-5, with 9 nucleotides matching TRBD1. This receptor was identified in a man aged 50 to 60 in good health and CMV-seropositive. The DNA of the CDR3 is TGTGCCAGCAGCTTCAGACAGGGGGACTCCCAGCATTTT. It encodes CASSFRQGDSQHF.